This is a list of T cell receptor beta chains from one sample in a study of blood T cell repertoires in COVID-19. This table comes from immunoSEQ multiplex PCR, and its TCRdb copy is limited to in-frame clones, with some not included. The sample shows 150,000 to 200,000 clones, around nine tenths of them seen only once. The sequencing sample was made of peripheral blood. The receptors come from a man between 65 and 85 years old with active or convalescent COVID-19. Both conserved end residues are part of each CDR3. A D gene is named only where the DNA matches it firmly. Rows may omit the clone size; those that give it use once, few, many or a size class.

.	TRBV5-1	TRBJ2-7	.	TGCGCCAGCAGCTTGTATCGTGGAGACTACGAGCAGTACTTC	CASSLYRGDYEQYF
.	TRBV7-2	TRBJ2-3	.	TGTGCCAGCAGCAACCGGGACACCACTAGCACAGATACGCAGTATTTT	CASSNRDTTSTDTQYF
TRBD2	TRBV4-1	TRBJ2-3	.	TGCGCCAGCAGCCAAGATTCGGGACTAGCGGGACGGGGCACAGATACGCAGTATTTT	CASSQDSGLAGRGTDTQYF
TRBD1	TRBV28	TRBJ2-1	.	TGTGCCAGCAGTTTCAAAAGGACAGGGAACAATGAGCAGTTCTTC	CASSFKRTGNNEQFF
.	TRBV11-2	TRBJ1-6	.	TGTGCCAGCAGCTTAGATAGGGGGTCGGCCTATTCACCCCTCCACTTT	CASSLDRGSAYSPLHF
.	TRBV29-1	TRBJ2-1	.	TGCAGCGTTGGGCAGGGGCGCAATGAGCAGTTCTTC	CSVGQGRNEQFF
TRBD1	TRBV10-3	TRBJ1-2	.	TGTGCCATCAGTCTCAGGGGGAACTATGGCTACACCTTC	CAISLRGNYGYTF
.	TRBV29-1	TRBJ2-7	.	TGCAGCGTTGAATGGGCAGGGGGGTCCTACGAGCAGTACTTC	CSVEWAGGSYEQYF
TRBD2	TRBV5-4	TRBJ2-7	.	TGTGCCAGCAGCATGGGACTAGCGGGAGGGGGAGAGCAGTACTTC	CASSMGLAGGGEQYF
.	TRBV7-2	TRBJ2-3	.	TGTGCCAGCAGCTTAGTTGGGTTCGGGGATACGCAGTATTTT	CASSLVGFGDTQYF
.	TRBV7-8	TRBJ2-1	.	TGTGCCAGCAGCTTAACGAGGACAGTTGAGCAGTTCTTC	CASSLTRTVEQFF
TRBD1	TRBV15	TRBJ2-7	.	TGTGCCACCAGCAGGGACAGGGGGCAAATCTACGAGCAGTACTTC	CATSRDRGQIYEQYF
.	TRBV7-2	TRBJ2-4	.	TGTGCCAGCAGCCCCCGTAGAGGCGAAAACATTCAGTACTTC	CASSPRRGENIQYF
.	TRBV5-1	TRBJ2-2	.	TGCGCCAGCAGCTTGGACCCGGGGGGGGAGCTGTTTTTT	CASSLDPGGELFF
TRBD2	TRBV27	TRBJ2-3	.	TGTGCCAGCAGCATTAGCGGGAGGGCCACAGATACGCAGTATTTT	CASSISGRATDTQYF
TRBD1	TRBV5-1	TRBJ2-7	.	TGCGCCAGCAGCTTGGAGGTGGGGACAGGGGGCAAATACGAGCAGTACTTC	CASSLEVGTGGKYEQYF
.	TRBV27	TRBJ2-7	.	TGTGCCAGCAGTTGGGGGCCCACCTACGAGCAGTACTTC	CASSWGPTYEQYF
.	TRBV6-2/TRBV6-3	TRBJ1-5	.	TGTGCCAGCAGTTACCCTACCACAGGGTATAGCAATCAGCCCCAGCATTTT	CASSYPTTGYSNQPQHF
.	TRBV15	TRBJ2-3	.	TGTGCCACCAGCAGAGCTAGACAGGCCCGCACAGATACGCAGTATTTT	CATSRARQARTDTQYF
TRBD2	TRBV6-5	TRBJ2-7	.	TGTGCCAGCAACCGACTAGCGGGAGGCGAGCAGTACTTC	CASNRLAGGEQYF
.	TRBV9	TRBJ2-6	.	TGTGCCAGCAGCCAAGGACAGTACCCCTCTGGGGCCAACGTCCTGACTTTC	CASSQGQYPSGANVLTF
TRBD2	TRBV30	TRBJ2-2	.	TGTGCCTGGAGTAAACTAGCGGGGACGAACACCGGGGAGCTGTTTTTT	CAWSKLAGTNTGELFF
.	TRBV21-1	TRBJ2-7	.	TGTGCCAGCAGCAAACGGAACTACGGATCCTACGAGCAGTACTTC	CASSKRNYGSYEQYF
.	TRBV7-2	TRBJ2-5	.	TGTGCCAGCAGCGCTAGCGCACGCGGTCAGACCCAGTACTTC	CASSASARGQTQYF
.	TRBV5-1	TRBJ1-1	.	TGCGCCAGCAGCTTGGCGAGGGTCTCAAACACTGAAGCTTTCTTT	CASSLARVSNTEAFF
.	TRBV3-1/TRBV3-2	TRBJ2-5	.	TGTGCCAGCAAGCGGCCAGCCGAAGAGACCCAGTACTTC	CASKRPAEETQYF
TRBD2	TRBV5-1	TRBJ2-5	.	TGCGCCAGCGCCGGGACTAGCCAAAAGACCCAGTACTTC	CASAGTSQKTQYF
TRBD2	TRBV6-4	TRBJ2-5	.	TGTGCCAGCAGAGTAGCGGGACTAGGAGAGACCCAGTACTTC	CASRVAGLGETQYF
.	TRBV13	TRBJ2-7	.	TGTGCCAGCAGCTTATCTAGCAGGAACTACGAGCAGTACTTC	CASSLSSRNYEQYF
TRBD1	TRBV6-5	TRBJ2-3	.	TGTGCCAGCAGGACCGGGACAGCCCCCGATACGCAGTATTTT	CASRTGTAPDTQYF
.	TRBV21-1	TRBJ1-5	.	TGTGCCAGCAGCTCCATCGGGACAGGAAGAGGGCAGCCCCAGCATTTT	CASSSIGTGRGQPQHF
TRBD1	TRBV14	TRBJ2-5	.	TGTGCCAGCAGCCACACCAGGGGGCGGGAGACCCAGTACTTC	CASSHTRGRETQYF
.	TRBV14	TRBJ2-5	once	TGTGCCAGCAGCCAAGATAATGCGGCAGTCCGTGAGACCCAGTACTTC	CASSQDNAAVRETQYF
TRBD2	TRBV2	TRBJ2-5	.	TGTGCCAGCAGGGATACTAGCGGGGGGCCCCCACGGGAGACCCAGTACTTC	CASRDTSGGPPRETQYF
TRBD1	TRBV6-1	TRBJ1-5	.	TGTGCCAGCAGTGACTTAGACAGGGGCCCTTTCAATCAGCCCCAGCATTTT	CASSDLDRGPFNQPQHF
TRBD2	TRBV18	TRBJ2-2	.	TGTGCCAGCTCACCCCCACTAGCGGGAGGGCCGAACACCGGGGAGCTGTTTTTT	CASSPPLAGGPNTGELFF
TRBD2	TRBV27	TRBJ2-2	.	TGTGCCAGCAGTTTATCGGCATCCCTAGCGGCGAACACCGGGGAGCTGTTTTTT	CASSLSASLAANTGELFF
TRBD1	TRBV18	TRBJ1-4	.	TGTGCCAGCTCACCACCGTGGACAGGGAATGAAAAACTGTTTTTT	CASSPPWTGNEKLFF
TRBD1	TRBV29-1	TRBJ1-2	.	TGCAGCGGGGGACAGGGATCTGGCTACACCTTC	CSGGQGSGYTF
.	TRBV11-3	TRBJ2-5	.	TGTGCCAGCAGCTCAAGCGGCGGGGCCCAGTACTTC	CASSSSGGAQYF
TRBD2	TRBV7-2	TRBJ2-7	.	TGTGCCAGCAGCTTAGATAGCGGGGGGGACCGCTACGAGCAGTACTTC	CASSLDSGGDRYEQYF
.	TRBV12-5	TRBJ1-1	.	TGTGCTAGTGGACGACTCGGGAACACTGAAGCTTTCTTT	CASGRLGNTEAFF
TRBD1	TRBV27	TRBJ1-1	.	TGTGCCAGCAGGGGACAGGGAGGGACTGAAGCTTTCTTT	CASRGQGGTEAFF
TRBD2	TRBV5-3	TRBJ2-1	.	TGTGCCAGAAGCGGACCGGGACTAGTTATTTTTGCCAATGAGCAGTTCTTC	CARSGPGLVIFANEQFF
TRBD2	TRBV28	TRBJ2-5	few	TGTGCCAGCAGTCCGTCTAGCGGGAGGGTTGCGACCCAGTACTTC	CASSPSSGRVATQYF
TRBD2	TRBV7-9	TRBJ2-7	.	TGTGCCAGCAGCTTAGGGACTAGCGGCATCTCCTACGAGCAGTACTTC	CASSLGTSGISYEQYF
.	TRBV7-9	TRBJ2-3	.	TGTGCCAGCAGCTTATTCATTAGCACAGATACGCAGTATTTT	CASSLFISTDTQYF
.	TRBV7-6	TRBJ1-4	.	TGTGCCAGCAGCTTAACAAGATCCTCTAATGAAAAACTGTTTTTT	CASSLTRSSNEKLFF
TRBD1	TRBV6-2/TRBV6-3	TRBJ1-5	once	TGTGCCAGCAGCACCGGGACAGGAAATAGCAATCAGCCCCAGCATTTT	CASSTGTGNSNQPQHF
.	TRBV4-1	TRBJ1-6	.	TGCGCCAGCAGCCAAGTGTTGTCCAGGGTGGGTTCACCCCTCCACTTT	CASSQVLSRVGSPLHF
TRBD1	TRBV14	TRBJ2-1	.	TGTGCCAGCAGCCGGACAGGGACCTACAATGAGCAGTTCTTC	CASSRTGTYNEQFF
.	TRBV15	TRBJ1-4	.	TGTGCCACCAGCAGAGATTATACAGCAACTAATGAAAAACTGTTTTTT	CATSRDYTATNEKLFF
.	TRBV2	TRBJ2-7	.	TGTGCCAGCAGTGACTGGACTTCCTACGAGCAGTACTTC	CASSDWTSYEQYF